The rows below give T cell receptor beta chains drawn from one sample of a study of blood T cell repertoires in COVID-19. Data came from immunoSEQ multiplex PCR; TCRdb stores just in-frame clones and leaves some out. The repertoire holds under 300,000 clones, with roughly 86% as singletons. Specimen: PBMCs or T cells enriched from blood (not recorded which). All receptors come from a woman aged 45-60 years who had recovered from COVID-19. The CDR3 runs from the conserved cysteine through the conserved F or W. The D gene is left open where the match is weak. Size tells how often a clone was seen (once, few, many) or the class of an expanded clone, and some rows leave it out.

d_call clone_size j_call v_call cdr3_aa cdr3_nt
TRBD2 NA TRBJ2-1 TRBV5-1 CASSLTSGSSYNEQFF TGCGCCAGCAGCTTGACTAGCGGGAGCTCCTACAATGAGCAGTTCTTC
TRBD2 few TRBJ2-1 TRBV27 CASSLWPSGSDEQFF TGTGCCAGCAGTTTATGGCCTAGCGGGAGTGATGAGCAGTTCTTC
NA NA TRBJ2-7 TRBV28 CASRPRTGRDEQYF TGTGCCAGCAGGCCACGGACAGGGAGGGACGAGCAGTACTTC
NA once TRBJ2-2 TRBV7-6 CASSSRPTGELFF TGTGCCAGCAGCTCCCGTCCCACCGGGGAGCTGTTTTTT
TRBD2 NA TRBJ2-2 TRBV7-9 CASSVGLAGNTGELFF TGTGCCAGCAGCGTGGGACTAGCGGGAAACACCGGGGAGCTGTTTTTT
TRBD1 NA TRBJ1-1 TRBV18 CASSPLPGQGGAEAFF TGTGCCAGCTCACCACTTCCTGGACAGGGTGGAGCTGAAGCTTTCTTT
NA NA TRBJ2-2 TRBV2 CASSRTAPTGELFF TGTGCCAGCAGTCGAACAGCACCCACCGGGGAGCTGTTTTTT
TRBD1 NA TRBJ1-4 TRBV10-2 CASRDRGQNEKLFF TGCGCCAGCAGAGACAGGGGTCAAAATGAAAAACTGTTTTTT
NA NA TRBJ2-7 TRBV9 CASSERGAGHEQYF TGTGCCAGCAGCGAACGGGGGGCCGGGCACGAGCAGTACTTC
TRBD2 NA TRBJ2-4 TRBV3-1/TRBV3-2 CASSQTSGFKNIQYF TGTGCCAGCAGCCAAACTAGCGGTTTCAAAAACATTCAGTACTTC
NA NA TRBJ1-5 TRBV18 CASSPLETQPQHF TGTGCCAGCTCACCACTGGAGACCCAGCCCCAGCATTTT
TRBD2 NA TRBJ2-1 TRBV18 CASSPPGNPGLAESSYNEQFF TGTGCCAGCTCACCACCGGGGAATCCGGGACTAGCGGAAAGCTCCTACAATGAGCAGTTCTTC
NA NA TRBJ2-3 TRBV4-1 CASSQLPSRVSTDTQYF TGCGCCAGCAGCCAACTCCCCTCCCGGGTTAGCACAGATACGCAGTATTTT
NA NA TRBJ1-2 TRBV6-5 CASSPGYYGYTF TGTGCCAGCAGTCCGGGGTACTATGGCTACACCTTC
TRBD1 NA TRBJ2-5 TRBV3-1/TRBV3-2 CASSPDGTAQETQYF TGTGCCAGCAGCCCGGATGGGACAGCCCAAGAGACCCAGTACTTC
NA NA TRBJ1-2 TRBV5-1 CASSETASYGYTF TGCGCCAGCAGCGAAACAGCAAGCTATGGCTACACCTTC
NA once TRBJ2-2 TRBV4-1 CASSQDRGTDTGELFF TGCGCCAGCAGCCAAGACCGCGGGACTGACACCGGGGAGCTGTTTTTT
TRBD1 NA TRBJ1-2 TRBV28 CASSLGGTGGAYGYTF TGTGCCAGCAGTTTAGGGGGGACAGGGGGCGCCTATGGCTACACCTTC
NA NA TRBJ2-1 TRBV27 CASSLTMGGGDEQFF TGTGCCAGCAGTCTAACTATGGGGGGTGGGGATGAGCAGTTCTTC
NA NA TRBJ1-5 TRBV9 CASSVSDSRAPQHF TGTGCCAGCAGCGTATCTGACAGCCGAGCACCCCAGCATTTT
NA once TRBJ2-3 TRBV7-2 CASSFSGLSTDTQYF TGTGCCAGCAGCTTTAGCGGATTAAGCACAGATACGCAGTATTTT
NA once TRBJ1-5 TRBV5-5 CASSLRGGSNQPQHF TGTGCCAGCAGCTTGCGGGGGGGTAGCAATCAGCCCCAGCATTTT
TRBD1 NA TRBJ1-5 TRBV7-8 CASSLADRGNQPQHF TGTGCCAGCAGCTTAGCGGACAGGGGGAATCAGCCCCAGCATTTT
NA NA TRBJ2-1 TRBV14 CASSLVGGVEQFF TGTGCCAGCAGTCTCGTAGGGGGAGTTGAGCAGTTCTTC
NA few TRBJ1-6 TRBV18 CASSPSGGGNSPLHF TGTGCCAGCTCACCGAGCGGGGGGGGTAATTCACCCCTCCACTTT
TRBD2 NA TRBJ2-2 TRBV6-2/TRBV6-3 CASSTLAGGGANTGELFF TGTGCCAGCAGTACCCTAGCGGGCGGGGGAGCGAACACCGGGGAGCTGTTTTTT
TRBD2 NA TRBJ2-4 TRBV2 CASSGGSGKNIQYF TGTGCCAGCAGTGGCGGGAGTGGCAAAAACATTCAGTACTTC
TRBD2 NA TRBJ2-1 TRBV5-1 CASSSGTSGRRNNEQFF TGCGCCAGCAGCTCTGGCACTAGCGGGAGAAGGAACAATGAGCAGTTCTTC
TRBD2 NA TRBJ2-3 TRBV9 CASSPGLAGGPRTDTQYF TGTGCCAGCAGCCCTGGACTAGCGGGAGGGCCAAGGACAGATACGCAGTATTTT
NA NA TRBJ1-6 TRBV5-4 CASASDTSDSPLHF TGTGCCAGCGCATCAGACACATCGGATTCACCCCTCCACTTT
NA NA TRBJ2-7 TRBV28 CASSFETYEQYF TGTGCCAGCAGTTTCGAGACCTACGAGCAGTACTTC
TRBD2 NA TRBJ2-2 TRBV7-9 CASSSLAGGLDGELFF TGTGCCAGCAGCTCGCTAGCGGGAGGACTCGATGGGGAGCTGTTTTTT
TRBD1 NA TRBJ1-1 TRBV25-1 CASSRTDRGAEAFF TGTGCCAGCAGTAGGACGGACAGGGGTGCTGAAGCTTTCTTT
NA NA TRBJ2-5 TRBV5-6 CASSLITVRQETQYF TGTGCCAGCAGCTTGATTACAGTGCGCCAAGAGACCCAGTACTTC
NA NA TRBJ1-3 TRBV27 CASSTQGENTIYF TGTGCCAGCAGTACACAGGGTGAGAACACCATATATTTT